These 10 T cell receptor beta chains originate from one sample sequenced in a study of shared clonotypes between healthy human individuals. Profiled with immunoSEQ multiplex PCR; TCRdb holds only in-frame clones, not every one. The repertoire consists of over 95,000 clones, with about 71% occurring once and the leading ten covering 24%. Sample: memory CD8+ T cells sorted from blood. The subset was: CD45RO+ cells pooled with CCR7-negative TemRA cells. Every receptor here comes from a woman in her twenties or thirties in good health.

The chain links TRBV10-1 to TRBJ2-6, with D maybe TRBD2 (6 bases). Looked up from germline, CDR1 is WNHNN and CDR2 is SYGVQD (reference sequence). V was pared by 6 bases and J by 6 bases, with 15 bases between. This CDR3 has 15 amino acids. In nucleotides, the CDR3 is TGCGCCAGCAGGGTTCGGGGGATGGTGGCCAACGTCCTGACTTTC. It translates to CASRVRGMVANVLTF.

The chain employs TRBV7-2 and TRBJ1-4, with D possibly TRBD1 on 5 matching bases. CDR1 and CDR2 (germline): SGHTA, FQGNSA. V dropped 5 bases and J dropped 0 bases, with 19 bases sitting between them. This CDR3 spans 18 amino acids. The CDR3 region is CASSAHRRVSATNEKLFF. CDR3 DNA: TGTGCCAGCAGCGCCCACCGCAGGGTATCTGCAACTAATGAAAAACTGTTTTTT.

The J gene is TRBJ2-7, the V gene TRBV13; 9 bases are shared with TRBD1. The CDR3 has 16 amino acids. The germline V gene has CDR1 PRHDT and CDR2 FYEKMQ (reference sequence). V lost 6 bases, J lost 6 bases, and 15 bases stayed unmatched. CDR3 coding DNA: TGTGCCAGCAGTTATGATATTGGACAGGGGCCCAGCGAGCAGTACTTC. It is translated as CASSYDIGQGPSEQYF.

The CDR3 DNA is TGCGCCAGCAGTGGTTCGAGGGACACAACCACAGATACGCAGTATTTT. Protein product: CASSGSRDTTTDTQYF. The J gene is TRBJ2-3, the V gene TRBV10-1; perhaps TRBD1 as D (6 bases). Trimming removed 4 bases from V and 2 bases from J, with 16 bases in between. The CDR3 spans 16 residues. Looked up from germline, CDR1 is WNHNN and CDR2 is SYGVQD (reference sequence).

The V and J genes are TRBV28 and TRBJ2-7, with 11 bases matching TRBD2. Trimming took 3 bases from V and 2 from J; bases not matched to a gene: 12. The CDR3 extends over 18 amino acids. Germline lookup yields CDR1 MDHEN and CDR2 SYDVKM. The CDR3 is CASSFPAGLAAPAYEQYF. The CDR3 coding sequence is TGTGCCAGCAGTTTCCCTGCGGGACTAGCGGCACCCGCCTACGAGCAGTACTTC.

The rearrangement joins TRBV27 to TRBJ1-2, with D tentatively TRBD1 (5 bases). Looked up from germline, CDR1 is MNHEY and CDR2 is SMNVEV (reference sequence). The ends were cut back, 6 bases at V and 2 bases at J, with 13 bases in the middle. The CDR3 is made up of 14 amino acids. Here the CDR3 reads CASSWGRFNYGYTF. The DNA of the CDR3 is TGTGCCAGCAGCTGGGGCAGGTTCAACTATGGCTACACCTTC.

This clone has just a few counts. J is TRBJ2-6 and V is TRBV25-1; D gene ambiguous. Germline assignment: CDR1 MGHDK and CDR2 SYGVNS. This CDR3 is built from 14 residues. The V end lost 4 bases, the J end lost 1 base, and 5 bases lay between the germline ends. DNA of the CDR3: TGTGCCAGCAGTGGTAGGTCTGGGGCCAACGTCCTGACTTTC. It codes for CASSGRSGANVLTF. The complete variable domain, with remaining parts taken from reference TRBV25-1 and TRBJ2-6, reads EADIYQTPRYLVIGTGKKITLECSQTMGHDKMYWYQQDPGMELHLIHYSYGVNSTEKGDLSSESTVSRIRTEHFPLTLESARPSHTSQYLCASSGRSGANVLTFGAGSRLTVL.

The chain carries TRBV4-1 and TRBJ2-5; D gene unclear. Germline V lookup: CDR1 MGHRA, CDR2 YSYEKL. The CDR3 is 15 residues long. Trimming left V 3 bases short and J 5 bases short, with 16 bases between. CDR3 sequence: CASSQPVSSAETQYF. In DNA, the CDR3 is TGCGCCAGCAGCCAGCCCGTATCCTCGGCGGAGACCCAGTACTTC.

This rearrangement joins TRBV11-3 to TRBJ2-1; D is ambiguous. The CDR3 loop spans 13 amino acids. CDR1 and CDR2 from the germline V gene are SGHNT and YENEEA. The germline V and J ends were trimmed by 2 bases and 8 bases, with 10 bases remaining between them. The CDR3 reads CASSLRARHEQFF. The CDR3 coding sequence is TGTGCCAGCAGCTTAAGGGCCCGCCATGAGCAGTTCTTC.

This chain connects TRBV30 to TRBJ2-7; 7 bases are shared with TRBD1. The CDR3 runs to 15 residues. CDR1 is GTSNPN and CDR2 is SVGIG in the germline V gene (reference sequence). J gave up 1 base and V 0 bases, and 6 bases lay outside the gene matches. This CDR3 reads CAWSVLGTASYEQYF. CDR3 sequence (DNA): TGTGCCTGGAGTGTACTAGGGACAGCGTCCTACGAGCAGTACTTC.